The entry below describes one T cell receptor (beta chain). These data are taken from a study of OX40 agonist ivuxolimab in advanced cancers. Overall study context: Age averaged approximately 60 years (range roughly 23 to 79), and 82.7% were male.

V lost 5 bases, J lost 9 bases, and 12 bases lay in between. CDR3 length: 12 amino acids. Germline V lookup: CDR1 SGHTS, CDR2 YDEGEE. Some clones are missing from TCRdb's copy, which holds only in-frame ones; the method was immunoSEQ multiplex PCR. The table records tens of thousands of clones, 89% of them present only once. This TCR came from an adult with an advanced solid tumor such as melanoma, head and neck, liver or kidney cancer. The source was CD4+ or CD8+ T cells sorted from blood, collected in a trial of the OX40 agonist ivuxolimab. The chain employs TRBV5-8 and TRBJ1-5; D remains ambiguous. CDR3 loop: CASRDRSRPQHF. The CDR3 DNA is TGTGCCAGCAGGGACCGGTCGAGGCCCCAGCATTTT.